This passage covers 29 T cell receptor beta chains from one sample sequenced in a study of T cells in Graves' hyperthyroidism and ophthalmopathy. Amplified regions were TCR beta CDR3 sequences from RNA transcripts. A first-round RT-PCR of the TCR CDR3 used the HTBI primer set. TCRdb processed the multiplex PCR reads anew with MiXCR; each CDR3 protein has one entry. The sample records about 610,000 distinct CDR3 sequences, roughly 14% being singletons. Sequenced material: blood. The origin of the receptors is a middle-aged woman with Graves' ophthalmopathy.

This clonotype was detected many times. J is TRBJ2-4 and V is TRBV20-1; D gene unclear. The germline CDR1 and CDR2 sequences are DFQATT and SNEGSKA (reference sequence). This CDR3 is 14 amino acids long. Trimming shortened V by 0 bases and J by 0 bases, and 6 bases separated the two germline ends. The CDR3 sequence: CSARDTLAKNIQYF. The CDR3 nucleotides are TGCAGTGCTAGAGACACTCTAGCCAAAAACATTCAGTACTTC.

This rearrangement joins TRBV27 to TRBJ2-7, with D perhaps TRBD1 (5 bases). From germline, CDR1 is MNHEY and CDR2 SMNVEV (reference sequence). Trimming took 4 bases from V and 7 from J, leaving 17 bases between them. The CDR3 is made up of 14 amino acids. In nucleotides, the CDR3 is TGTGCCAGCAGTTGGGTGGACAACTCTGGGGAGCAGTACTTC. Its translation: CASSWVDNSGEQYF.

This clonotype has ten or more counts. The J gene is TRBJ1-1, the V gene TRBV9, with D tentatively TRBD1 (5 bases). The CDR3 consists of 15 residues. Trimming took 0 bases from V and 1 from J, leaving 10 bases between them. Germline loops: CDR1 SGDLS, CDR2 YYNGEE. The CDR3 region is CASSVEGRANTEAFF. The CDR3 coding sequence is TGTGCCAGCAGCGTAGAGGGCAGGGCGAACACTGAAGCTTTCTTT.

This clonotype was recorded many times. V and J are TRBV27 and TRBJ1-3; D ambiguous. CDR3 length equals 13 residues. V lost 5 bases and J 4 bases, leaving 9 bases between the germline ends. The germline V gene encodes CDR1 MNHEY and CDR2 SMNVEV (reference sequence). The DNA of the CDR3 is TGTGCCAGCAGTGGATACAACGGAAACACCATATATTTT. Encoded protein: CASSGYNGNTIYF.

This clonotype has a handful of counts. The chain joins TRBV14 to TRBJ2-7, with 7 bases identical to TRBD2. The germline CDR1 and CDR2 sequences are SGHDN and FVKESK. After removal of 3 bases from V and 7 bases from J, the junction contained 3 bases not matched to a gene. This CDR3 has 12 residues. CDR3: CASSQQGLEQYF. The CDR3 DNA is TGTGCCAGCAGCCAGCAGGGACTAGAGCAGTACTTC.

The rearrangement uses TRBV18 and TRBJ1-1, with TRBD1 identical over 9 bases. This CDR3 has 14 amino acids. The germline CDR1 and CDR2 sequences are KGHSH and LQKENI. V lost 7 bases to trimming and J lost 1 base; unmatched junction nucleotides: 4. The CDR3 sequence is CASWRTGANTEAFF. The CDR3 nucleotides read TGTGCCAGCTGGCGGACAGGGGCGAACACTGAAGCTTTCTTT.

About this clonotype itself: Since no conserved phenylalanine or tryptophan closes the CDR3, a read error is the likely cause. The CDR3 loop reads CASSPGQGRTEAFS. In DNA form, the CDR3 reads TGTGCCAGCAGCCCTGGACAGGGGCGGACTGAAGCTTTCTCT. This sequence joins TRBV7-3 and TRBJ1-1; 9 bases fit TRBD1. This CDR3 is built from 14 residues. Trimming took 5 bases from V and 5 from J; bases not matched to a gene: 6. Germline V gene data show CDR1 as SGHTA and CDR2 as FQGTGA.

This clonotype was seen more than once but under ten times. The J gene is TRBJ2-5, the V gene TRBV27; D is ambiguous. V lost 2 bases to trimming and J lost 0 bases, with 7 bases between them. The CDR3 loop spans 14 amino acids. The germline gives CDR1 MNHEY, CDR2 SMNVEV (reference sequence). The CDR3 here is CASSLDGYQETQYF. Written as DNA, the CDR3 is TGTGCCAGCAGTTTAGACGGATACCAAGAGACCCAGTACTTC.

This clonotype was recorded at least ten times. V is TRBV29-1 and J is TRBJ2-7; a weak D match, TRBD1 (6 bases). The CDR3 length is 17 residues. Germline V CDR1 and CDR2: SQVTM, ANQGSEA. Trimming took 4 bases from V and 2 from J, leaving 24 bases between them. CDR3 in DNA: TGCAGCGTTGCATTTTCGACAGGCTATTATACTCCCTACGAGCAGTACTTC. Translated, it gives CSVAFSTGYYTPYEQYF.

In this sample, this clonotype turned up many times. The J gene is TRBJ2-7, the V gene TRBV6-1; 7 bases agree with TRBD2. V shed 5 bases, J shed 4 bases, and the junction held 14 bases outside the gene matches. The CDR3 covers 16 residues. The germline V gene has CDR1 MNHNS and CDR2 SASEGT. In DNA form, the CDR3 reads TGTGCCAGCAGTCCCTCCGGGGCGGGAGACGGGTACGAGCAGTACTTC. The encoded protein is CASSPSGAGDGYEQYF.

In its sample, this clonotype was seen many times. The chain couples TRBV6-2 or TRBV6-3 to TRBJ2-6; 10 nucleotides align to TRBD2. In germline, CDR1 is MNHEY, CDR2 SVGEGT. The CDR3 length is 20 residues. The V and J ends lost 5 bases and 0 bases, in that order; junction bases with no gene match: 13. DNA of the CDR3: TGTGCCAGCAGTCCTAGGGTAGCGGGAGGCTTCAACTCTGGGGCCAACGTCCTGACTTTC. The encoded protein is CASSPRVAGGFNSGANVLTF.

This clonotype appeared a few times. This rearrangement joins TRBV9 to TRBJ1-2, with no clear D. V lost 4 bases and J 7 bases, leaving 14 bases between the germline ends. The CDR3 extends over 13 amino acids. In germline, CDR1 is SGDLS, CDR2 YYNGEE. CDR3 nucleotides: TGTGCCAGCAGCCCTCTGAGCGGCGGTGGCTACACCTTC. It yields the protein CASSPLSGGGYTF. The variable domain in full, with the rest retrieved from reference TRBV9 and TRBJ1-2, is DSGVTQTPKHLITATGQRVTLRCSPRSGDLSVYWYQQSLDQGLQFLIQYYNGEERAKGNILERFSAQQFPDLHSELNLSSLELGDSALYFCASSPLSGGGYTFGSGTRLTVV.

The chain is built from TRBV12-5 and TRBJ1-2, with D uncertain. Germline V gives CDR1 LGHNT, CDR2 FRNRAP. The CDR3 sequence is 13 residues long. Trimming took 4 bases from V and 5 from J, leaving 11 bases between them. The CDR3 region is CASGSLTTYGYTF. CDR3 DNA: TGTGCTAGTGGTTCCCTAACGACATATGGCTACACCTTC. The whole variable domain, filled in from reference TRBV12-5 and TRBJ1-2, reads DARVTQTPRHKVTEMGQEVTMRCQPILGHNTVFWYRQTMMQGLELLAYFRNRAPLDDSGMPKDRFSAEMPDATLATLKIQPSEPRDSAVYFCASGSLTTYGYTFGSGTRLTVV.

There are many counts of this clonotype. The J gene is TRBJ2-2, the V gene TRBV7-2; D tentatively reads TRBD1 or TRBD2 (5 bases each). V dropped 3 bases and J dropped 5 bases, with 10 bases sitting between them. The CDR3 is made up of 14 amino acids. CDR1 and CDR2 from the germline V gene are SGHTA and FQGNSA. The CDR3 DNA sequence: TGTGCCAGCAGCTTCGGGGCCCGGACCGGGGAGCTGTTTTTT. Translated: CASSFGARTGELFF. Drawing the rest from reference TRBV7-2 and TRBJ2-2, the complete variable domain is GAGVSQSPSNKVTEKGKDVELRCDPISGHTALYWYRQSLGQGLEFLIYFQGNSAPDKSGLPSDRFSAERTGGSVSTLTIQRTQQEDSAVYLCASSFGARTGELFFGEGSRLTVL.

The CDR3 DNA is TGTGCCAGCAGCGGGACAGGACCTAACACTGAAGCTTTCTTT. Translation gives CASSGTGPNTEAFF. The chain joins TRBV7-8 to TRBJ1-1; TRBD1 aligns across 8 bases. The germline gives CDR1 SGHVS, CDR2 FQNEAQ. This CDR3 comprises 14 residues. With V trimmed by 5 bases and J by 2 bases, 4 bases remained unmatched.

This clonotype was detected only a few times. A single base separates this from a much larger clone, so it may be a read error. CDR3 coding DNA: TGTGCCTGCAGTGAAGTTAGAAACATTCAGTACTTC. Protein sequence: CACSEVRNIQYF. The V and J genes are TRBV6-1 and TRBJ2-4; D gene ambiguous. The CDR3 consists of 12 residues. Looked up from germline, CDR1 is MNHNS and CDR2 is SASEGT.

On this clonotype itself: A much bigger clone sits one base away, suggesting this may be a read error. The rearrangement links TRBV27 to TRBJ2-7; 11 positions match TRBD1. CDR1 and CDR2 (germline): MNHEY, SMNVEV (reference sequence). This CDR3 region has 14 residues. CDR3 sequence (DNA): TGTGTCAGCAGTCCCGGGACAGGGGGGACTGAGCAGTACTTC. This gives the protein CVSSPGTGGTEQYF.

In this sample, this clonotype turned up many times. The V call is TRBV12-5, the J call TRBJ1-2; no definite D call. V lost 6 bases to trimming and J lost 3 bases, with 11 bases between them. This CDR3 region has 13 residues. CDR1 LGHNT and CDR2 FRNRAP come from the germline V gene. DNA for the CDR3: TGTGCTAGTGGACGGACGCCTTACTATGGCTACACCTTC. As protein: CASGRTPYYGYTF.

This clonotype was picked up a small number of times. CDR3 nucleotides: TGTGCCACCAGTGATTTAACTGGGGGGCCGGGAGAGACCCAGTACTTC. Protein: CATSDLTGGPGETQYF. The chain links TRBV24-1 to TRBJ2-5; tentatively, D is TRBD1 or TRBD2 (6 bases each). Trimming removed 1 base from V and 4 bases from J, with 15 bases in between. CDR3 length: 16 amino acids. The germline CDR1 and CDR2 sequences are KGHDR and SFDVKD.

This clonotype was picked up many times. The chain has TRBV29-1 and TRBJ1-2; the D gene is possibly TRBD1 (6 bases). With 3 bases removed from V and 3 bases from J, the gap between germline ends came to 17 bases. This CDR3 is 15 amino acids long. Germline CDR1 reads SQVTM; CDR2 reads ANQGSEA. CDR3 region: CSVDNGGSYDYGYTF. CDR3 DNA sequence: TGCAGCGTTGACAACGGGGGCAGTTACGACTATGGCTACACCTTC.

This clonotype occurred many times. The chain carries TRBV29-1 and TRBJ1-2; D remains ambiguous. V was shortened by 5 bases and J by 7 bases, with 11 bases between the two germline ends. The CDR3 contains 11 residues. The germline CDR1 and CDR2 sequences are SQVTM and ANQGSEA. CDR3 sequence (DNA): TGCAGCGTTTTTGTAGGTGGTGGCTACACCTTC. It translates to CSVFVGGGYTF.

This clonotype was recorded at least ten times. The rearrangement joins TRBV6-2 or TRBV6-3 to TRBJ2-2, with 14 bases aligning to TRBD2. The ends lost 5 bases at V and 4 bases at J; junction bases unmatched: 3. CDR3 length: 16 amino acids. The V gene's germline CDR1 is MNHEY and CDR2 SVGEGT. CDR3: CASSKTSGRATGELFF. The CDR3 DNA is TGTGCCAGCAGTAAGACTAGCGGGAGGGCCACCGGGGAGCTGTTTTTT.

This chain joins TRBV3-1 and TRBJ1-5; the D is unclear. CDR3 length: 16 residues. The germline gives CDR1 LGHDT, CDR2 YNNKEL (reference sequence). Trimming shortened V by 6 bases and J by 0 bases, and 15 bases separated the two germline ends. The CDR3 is CASRHSVFYSNQPQHF. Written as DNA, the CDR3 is TGTGCCAGCAGACACAGTGTCTTCTATAGCAATCAGCCCCAGCATTTT.

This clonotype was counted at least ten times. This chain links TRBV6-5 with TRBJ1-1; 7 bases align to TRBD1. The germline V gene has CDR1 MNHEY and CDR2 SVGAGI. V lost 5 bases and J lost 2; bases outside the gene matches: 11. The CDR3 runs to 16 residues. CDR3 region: CASSKSTGQGNTEAFF. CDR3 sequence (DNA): TGTGCCAGCAGTAAGTCGACAGGGCAGGGAAACACTGAAGCTTTCTTT.

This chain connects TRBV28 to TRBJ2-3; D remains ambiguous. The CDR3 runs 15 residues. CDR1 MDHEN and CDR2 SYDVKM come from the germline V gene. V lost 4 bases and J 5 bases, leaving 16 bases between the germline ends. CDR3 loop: CASSSQVGVGDTQYF. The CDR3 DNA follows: TGTGCCAGCAGTTCGCAGGTTGGGGTCGGAGATACGCAGTATTTT.

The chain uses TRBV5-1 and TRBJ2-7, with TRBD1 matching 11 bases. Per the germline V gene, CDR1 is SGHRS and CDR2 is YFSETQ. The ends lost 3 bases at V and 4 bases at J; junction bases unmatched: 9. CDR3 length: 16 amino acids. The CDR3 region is CASSSQGGTGGYEQYF. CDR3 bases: TGCGCCAGCAGCTCTCAAGGGGGGACAGGGGGATACGAGCAGTACTTC.

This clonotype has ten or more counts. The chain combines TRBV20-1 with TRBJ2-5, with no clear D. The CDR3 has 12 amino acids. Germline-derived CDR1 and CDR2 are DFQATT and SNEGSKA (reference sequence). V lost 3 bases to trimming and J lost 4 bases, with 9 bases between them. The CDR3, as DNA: TGCAGTGCTAGTGGTCAGGTAGAGACCCAGTACTTC. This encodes CSASGQVETQYF.

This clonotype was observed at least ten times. CDR3: CASSFWSGREQETQYF. CDR3 in DNA: TGTGCCAGCAGTTTTTGGAGCGGGAGGGAACAAGAGACCCAGTACTTC. V gene TRBV12-3 or TRBV12-4 combines with J gene TRBJ2-5, with 10 bases matching TRBD2. V lost 3 bases, J lost 2 bases, and 6 bases stayed unmatched. The CDR3 runs to 16 residues.

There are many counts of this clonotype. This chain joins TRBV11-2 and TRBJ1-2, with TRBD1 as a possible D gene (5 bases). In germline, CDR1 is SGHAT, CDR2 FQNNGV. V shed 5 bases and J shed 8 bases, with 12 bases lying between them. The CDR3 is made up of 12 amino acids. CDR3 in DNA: TGTGCCAGCAGCCCGGACAATAGCGGCTACACCTTC. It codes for CASSPDNSGYTF. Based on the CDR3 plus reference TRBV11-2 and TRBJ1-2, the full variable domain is EAGVAQSPRYKIIEKRQSVAFWCNPISGHATLYWYQQILGQGPKLLIQFQNNGVVDDSQLPKDRFSAERLKGVDSTLKIQPAKLEDSAVYLCASSPDNSGYTFGSGTRLTVV.